The subject of this entry is one T cell receptor beta chain. The data belong to a study of blood T cell repertoires in COVID-19. About the research overall: Material from acute and convalescent COVID-19 was sourced from the United States, Italy and Spain.

In the source study's methods: How many nucleated cells were present was estimated from reference gene primer amplification. The data were produced by immunoSEQ multiplex PCR, yet TCRdb's version contains in-frame clones alone and is incomplete. The D gene and trimming were derived from the DNA, and the V and J assignments and clone size from that table. The table records 200,000 to 300,000 clones, 80% to 85% of them present only once. This receptor was identified in a man in his 60s with acute or convalescent COVID-19. The sequencing sample was made of peripheral blood.

As DNA, the CDR3 is TGTGCCATCCGCCAAGAGAGAAATTCACCCCTCCACTTT. This encodes CAIRQERNSPLHF. The chain joins TRBV10-3 to TRBJ1-6, with D unresolved. Trimming removed 8 bases from V and 7 bases from J, with 12 bases in between. The germline CDR1 and CDR2 sequences are ENHRY and SYGVKD. This CDR3 comprises 13 residues.